The 20 T cell receptor beta chains presented below share a single source sample, sequenced in a study of control samples from healthy donors and cancer patients. Assay: immunoSEQ multiplex PCR; the TCRdb copy retains only in-frame clones and omits some. The sample has 150,000 or so clones, about 94% seen once. What was sequenced was blood. The receptors originated from a woman between 40 and 55 years old in good health.

The chain recombines TRBV7-2 with TRBJ1-1, with unresolved D. Germline assignment: CDR1 SGHTA and CDR2 FQGNSA. This CDR3 contains 15 residues. V gave up 1 base and J gave up 4 bases, with 13 bases separating them. The CDR3 here is CASSLVGSGSTEAFF. DNA for the CDR3: TGTGCCAGCAGCTTAGTGGGGAGCGGGTCCACTGAAGCTTTCTTT.

The genes are TRBV7-3 and TRBJ2-2, with TRBD1 matching over 9 bases. V lost 6 bases and J lost 7; bases outside the gene matches: 6. The length of the CDR3 is 14 residues. The V gene's germline CDR1 is SGHTA and CDR2 FQGTGA. The CDR3 loop is CASRQQGASGELFF. The CDR3 nucleotides are TGTGCCAGCAGACAACAGGGGGCGAGCGGGGAGCTGTTTTTT.

This rearrangement joins TRBV6-5 to TRBJ1-1; 7 nucleotides align to TRBD1. CDR1 and CDR2 (germline): MNHEY, SVGAGI. The CDR3 length is 14 residues. J lost 1 base, V lost 5 bases, and 4 bases had no gene match. The CDR3 DNA reads as TGTGCCAGCAGTAGCAGGGGGTGGAACACTGAAGCTTTCTTT. Its protein is CASSSRGWNTEAFF.

This chain connects TRBV5-1 to TRBJ2-1; 12 bases are shared with TRBD2. The CDR3 runs to 14 residues. In germline, CDR1 is SGHRS, CDR2 YFSETQ. With 3 bases clipped from V and 10 bases from J, the junction kept 5 bases outside the gene matches. As DNA, the CDR3 is TGCGCCAGCAGCTCTAGCGGGGGGGCCTGGGAGCAGTTCTTC. Translation: CASSSSGGAWEQFF.

This chain links TRBV5-5 with TRBJ2-2; D is perhaps TRBD2 (5 bases). The CDR3 totals 15 residues. CDR1 and CDR2 (germline): SGHKS, YYEKEE (reference sequence). The V end was cut by 3 bases, the J end by 4 bases, with 13 bases between. In DNA form, the CDR3 reads TGTGCCAGCAGCTACCCCGGACTTGGCACCGGGGAGCTGTTTTTT. Translated, it gives CASSYPGLGTGELFF.

This sequence joins TRBV5-5 and TRBJ1-1; D ambiguous. CDR3 size: 14 residues. The V gene lost 4 bases and the J gene lost 3 bases, with 13 bases spanning the gap. Looked up from germline, CDR1 is SGHKS and CDR2 is YYEKEE (reference sequence). DNA for the CDR3: TGTGCCAGCAGCGGGCCTGCCTGGGACACTGAAGCTTTCTTT. It is translated as CASSGPAWDTEAFF. The entire variable domain, with the rest obtained from reference TRBV5-5 and TRBJ1-1, is as follows: DAGVTQSPTHLIKTRGQQVTLRCSPISGHKSVSWYQQVLGQGPQFIFQYYEKEERGRGNFPDRFSARQFPNYSSELNVNALLLGDSALYLCASSGPAWDTEAFFGQGTRLTVV.

The gene calls are TRBV6-5 and TRBJ2-2; no definite D call. The CDR3 sequence is 14 residues long. Germline V gene sequence: CDR1 MNHEY, CDR2 SVGAGI. V lost 6 bases and J 3 bases, leaving 11 bases between the germline ends. As DNA, the CDR3 is TGTGCCAGCAGCCCCGGTCACTACACCGGGGAGCTGTTTTTT. It codes for CASSPGHYTGELFF.

V and J are TRBV4-1 and TRBJ1-1, with 7 bases matching TRBD1. This CDR3 region has 16 residues. V shed 2 bases, J shed 6 bases, and the junction held 12 bases outside the gene matches. Germline assignment: CDR1 MGHRA and CDR2 YSYEKL. CDR3 loop: CASSQSPTQGTAEAFF. The CDR3 DNA is TGCGCCAGCAGCCAAAGCCCGACACAGGGGACCGCTGAAGCTTTCTTT.

The rearrangement uses TRBV13 and TRBJ1-1; D possibly corresponds to TRBD1 (5 bases). The CDR3 length is 13 residues. V dropped 2 bases and J dropped 4 bases, with 8 bases sitting between them. Germline V gene data show CDR1 as PRHDT and CDR2 as FYEKMQ (reference sequence). The CDR3 region is CASSLQGSTEAFF. For the CDR3, the DNA is TGTGCCAGCAGCTTACAGGGTTCCACTGAAGCTTTCTTT.

The rearrangement links TRBV9 to TRBJ2-5, with D tentatively TRBD1 or TRBD2 (6 bases each). Per the germline V gene, CDR1 is SGDLS and CDR2 is YYNGEE. The CDR3 loop spans 17 amino acids. Trimming pared 0 bases from V and 5 bases from J, leaving 20 bases between. The CDR3 DNA is TGTGCCAGCAGCGTAGAGGGGGGAGGAAACCGGGTGGAGACCCAGTACTTC. Protein: CASSVEGGGNRVETQYF.

V gene TRBV9 combines with J gene TRBJ2-2, with D perhaps TRBD2 (6 bases). V was cut by 3 bases and J by 1 base, with 16 bases left in between. Germline assignment: CDR1 SGDLS and CDR2 YYNGEE. CDR3 size: 17 residues. The CDR3: CASSEATREKNTGELFF. CDR3 DNA: TGTGCCAGCAGCGAGGCCACACGGGAGAAGAACACCGGGGAGCTGTTTTTT.

This chain uses TRBV30 with TRBJ2-7; the D gene could be TRBD1 or TRBD2 (5 bases each). The CDR3 is made up of 15 amino acids. Trimming took off 2 bases at V and 0 bases at J, with 14 bases between the two ends. CDR1 and CDR2 from the germline V gene are GTSNPN and SVGIG (reference sequence). CDR3 amino acids: CAWSPGPLSSYEQYF. The CDR3 nucleotides are TGTGCCTGGAGTCCGGGACCCCTGAGCTCCTACGAGCAGTACTTC.

This clone was seen a few times. The V gene is TRBV6-2 or TRBV6-3, the J gene TRBJ1-1, with TRBD1 matching over 8 bases. CDR1 is MNHEY, CDR2 SVGEGT, per germline. This CDR3 comprises 16 residues. The trim removed 6 bases at V and 6 bases at J, leaving 15 bases unmatched. The CDR3 is CASSRAQGARVAEAFF. The CDR3 DNA sequence: TGTGCCAGCAGCAGAGCCCAGGGGGCGCGGGTTGCTGAAGCTTTCTTT.

The J gene is TRBJ1-1, the V gene TRBV9, with 7 bases identical to TRBD1. From germline, CDR1 is SGDLS and CDR2 YYNGEE. V trimming: 5 bases; J trimming: 0 bases; junction bases outside the gene matches: 10. This CDR3 has 16 residues. CDR3 bases: TGTGCCAGCAGTGCAGGGGGGCTCAGAGTGAACACTGAAGCTTTCTTT. Amino acid sequence: CASSAGGLRVNTEAFF. The full variable domain, in which reference TRBV9 and TRBJ1-1 provide the parts outside the CDR3, is DSGVTQTPKHLITATGQRVTLRCSPRSGDLSVYWYQQSLDQGLQFLIQYYNGEERAKGNILERFSAQQFPDLHSELNLSSLELGDSALYFCASSAGGLRVNTEAFFGQGTRLTVV.

The chain carries TRBV7-9 and TRBJ2-7; tentatively, D is TRBD1 (5 bases). The CDR3 sequence is 16 residues long. In germline, CDR1 is SEHNR, CDR2 FQNEAQ (reference sequence). Trimming stripped 2 bases from V and 1 base from J, with 15 bases between. CDR3 DNA sequence: TGTGCCAGCAGCTTATTATCAGGGAAGAGGTCCTACGAGCAGTACTTC. Encoded protein: CASSLLSGKRSYEQYF.

The chain combines TRBV12-3 or TRBV12-4 with TRBJ1-5; no clear D gene. This CDR3 comprises 12 residues. V lost 6 bases and J lost 6, with 9 bases in between. In DNA, the CDR3 is TGTGCCAGCAGGGCCGCTGTTCAGCCCCAGCATTTT. Its translation: CASRAAVQPQHF.

The rearrangement links TRBV4-3 to TRBJ1-2; no clear D. V lost 0 bases to trimming and J lost 3 bases, with 14 bases between them. Per the germline V gene, CDR1 is LGHNA and CDR2 is YSLEER. The CDR3 is made up of 16 amino acids. The CDR3 reads CASSQDSITSHYGYTF. The CDR3 nucleotides are TGCGCCAGCAGCCAAGATTCCATTACTTCCCACTATGGCTACACCTTC.

V is TRBV12-3 or TRBV12-4 and J is TRBJ1-2, with D possibly matching TRBD1 (6 bases). The CDR3 consists of 13 residues. Deletions cut 6 bases from V and 5 bases from J, with 13 bases between. CDR3 DNA: TGTGCCAGCAGCCCTGACAGGATTTATGGCTACACCTTC. Translated: CASSPDRIYGYTF.

The chain recombines TRBV27 with TRBJ1-6; 7 bases align to TRBD1. With V trimmed by 2 bases and J by 9 bases, 7 bases remained unmatched. The CDR3 is made up of 15 amino acids. CDR1 is MNHEY, CDR2 SMNVEV, per germline (reference sequence). This chain's CDR3 is CASSLTGQTTSPLHF. CDR3 nucleotide sequence: TGTGCCAGCAGTTTAACGGGACAGACTACTTCACCCCTCCACTTT.

Ten or more counts support this clone. The chain uses TRBV4-1 and TRBJ1-5; 7 bases are a match to TRBD1. Trimming took 1 base from V and 5 from J; bases not matched to a gene: 11. The CDR3 runs to 17 residues. Germline V lookup: CDR1 MGHRA, CDR2 YSYEKL. CDR3 DNA: TGCGCCAGCAGCCAAGTGGGGGCAGGGGGGGAGCATCAGCCCCAGCATTTT. As protein: CASSQVGAGGEHQPQHF.